This TCR beta chain was retrieved from a study of T cell responses to AZD1222 COVID-19 vaccine. Study context: Whether given at about 4 or about 12 weeks, second doses were pooled. Points from the study as a whole: Clonal diversity was possibly underestimated, and white British individuals and females predominated among donors. A reported finding is that nearly half of spike-specific TCRs target unmutated variant regions.

The CDR3 runs 13 residues. Trimming took 2 bases from V and 6 from J, leaving 8 bases between them. Germline lookup yields CDR1 SGHRS and CDR2 YFSETQ. Produced via immunoSEQ multiplex PCR; TCRdb's table is partial and in-frame only. Among 98,000 or so clones listed, over 90% were seen once. As regards this clone: Its specificity is unknown.

The source of this sequence is an adult in good health. Sequencing was performed on peripheral blood, taken on day 0 of AZD1222 vaccination. The chain links TRBV5-1 to TRBJ1-4; D unresolved. CDR3 in amino acids: CASSFTNDEKLFF. CDR3 DNA sequence: TGCGCCAGCAGCTTTACAAACGATGAAAAACTGTTTTTT.